In its sample, the clone carrying this TCR beta chain was seen a few times. Participants were placed into cohorts based on the clinical history they reported. Two consecutive negative NP/OP PCR tests, clearance, or resolved symptoms defined Cohort 3 recovery. The data are from a study of blood T cell repertoires in COVID-19. At the level of the study: PBMCs, B-cell-depleted T cells, or T cells were the source of the cDNA or gDNA that made up the material.

In the original processing: From reference gene primer amplification, estimates of nucleated cell counts were derived. The table came from immunoSEQ multiplex PCR; TCRdb's copy has only in-frame clones and leaves some out. Clone size and V and J calls were adopted from that table, with D and trimming inferred from the DNA. The table records approximately 220,000 clones, around 83% of them present only once. The CDR3 runs 15 residues. Trimming took 3 bases from V and 8 from J; bases not matched to a gene: 6. In germline, CDR1 is SGDLS, CDR2 YYNGEE. The chain joins TRBV9 to TRBJ2-1; 12 positions agree with TRBD2. This clonotype originated in a woman between 40 and 55 years old who had recovered from COVID-19. Sequencing input: PBMCs or T cells enriched from blood (not recorded which). In DNA, the CDR3 is TGTGCCAGCAGCGCTCTAGCGGGAGGGTTCGATGAGCAGTTCTTC. It translates to CASSALAGGFDEQFF.